These 14 T cell receptor beta chains share one sample of origin, sequenced in a study of blood T cell repertoires in COVID-19. Some clones are missing from TCRdb's copy, which holds only in-frame ones; the method was immunoSEQ multiplex PCR. The top ten clones hold 1.2% to 1.5% of a sample with 400,000 to 500,000 clones, over 75% of them seen once. Sequencing input: PBMCs or T cells enriched from blood (not recorded which). These TCRs come from a woman aged 18-29 years who had been exposed to COVID-19.

This clone was detected only once. This rearrangement joins TRBV5-1 to TRBJ2-2; a weak D match, TRBD1 (5 bases). V was shortened by 0 bases and J by 1 base, with 13 bases between the two germline ends. The CDR3 covers 17 residues. Germline lookup yields CDR1 SGHRS and CDR2 YFSETQ. The CDR3 sequence is CASSLALGVGNTGELFF. CDR3 nucleotide sequence: TGCGCCAGCAGCTTGGCCTTAGGGGTTGGGAACACCGGGGAGCTGTTTTTT.

The chain uses TRBV5-1 and TRBJ2-2; 10 bases match TRBD1. The CDR3 loop spans 16 amino acids. CDR1 and CDR2 from the germline V gene are SGHRS and YFSETQ. Trimming took 5 bases from V and 0 from J; bases not matched to a gene: 4. The CDR3 DNA is TGCGCCAGCAGGGAGGGACAGGGGTCGAACACCGGGGAGCTGTTTTTT. It codes for CASREGQGSNTGELFF.

The chain carries TRBV5-1 and TRBJ1-1, with D possibly matching TRBD1 (5 bases). V lost 5 bases, J lost 1 base, and 12 bases lay in between. This CDR3 region has 14 residues. Looked up from germline, CDR1 is SGHRS and CDR2 is YFSETQ. CDR3 in amino acids: CASRFSGPNTEAFF. The CDR3 DNA is TGCGCCAGCAGGTTCTCAGGGCCGAACACTGAAGCTTTCTTT.

V gene TRBV28 combines with J gene TRBJ1-2; no clear D gene. CDR1 and CDR2 (germline): MDHEN, SYDVKM. Between the trimmed V and J ends, which lost 2 bases and 4 bases, there was a span of 5 bases. The CDR3 is 12 amino acids. The CDR3 region is CASSLNLYGYTF. For the CDR3, the DNA is TGTGCCAGCAGTTTAAATCTCTATGGCTACACCTTC.

The genes are TRBV7-9 and TRBJ2-2, with TRBD2 matching 11 bases. The germline V gene encodes CDR1 SEHNR and CDR2 FQNEAQ (reference sequence). There are 16 residues in the CDR3. With 5 bases clipped from V and 6 bases from J, the junction kept 8 bases outside the gene matches. CDR3 DNA sequence: TGTGCCAGCAGCCCAGCACTAGCGGGAGTCGCCGGGGAGCTGTTTTTT. Protein sequence: CASSPALAGVAGELFF.

CDR3 coding DNA: TGTGCCAGCAGCTTTAGGGGACAGGCTGGAAACACCATATATTTT. It is translated as CASSFRGQAGNTIYF. The chain carries TRBV11-2 and TRBJ1-3; 8 positions match TRBD1. Germline loops: CDR1 SGHAT, CDR2 FQNNGV. J was trimmed by 2 bases and V by 3 bases; bases with no gene match: 3. CDR3 size: 15 residues.

The V and J genes are TRBV9 and TRBJ2-2; possible D gene TRBD1, 6 bases. V lost 1 base to trimming and J lost 2 bases, with 15 bases between them. The CDR3 runs to 17 residues. Germline CDR1 is SGDLS and CDR2 is YYNGEE. The CDR3 DNA reads as TGTGCCAGCAGCGTAAGCATAGGGACATCCAACACCGGGGAGCTGTTTTTT. Protein sequence: CASSVSIGTSNTGELFF.

The rearrangement links TRBV7-2 to TRBJ1-1; 8 bases fit TRBD1. V gave up 5 bases and J gave up 5 bases; unmatched junction bases: 10. In germline, CDR1 is SGHTA, CDR2 FQGNSA. The CDR3 sequence is 15 residues long. The CDR3 region is CASSSNRQGWTEAFF. The DNA of the CDR3 is TGTGCCAGCAGCAGTAACAGACAGGGGTGGACTGAAGCTTTCTTT.

The genes are TRBV28 and TRBJ1-1; 10 bases fit TRBD1. Germline lookup yields CDR1 MDHEN and CDR2 SYDVKM. The CDR3 runs 15 residues. V gave up 8 bases and J gave up 6 bases; unmatched junction bases: 12. CDR3 region: CASVQIDRGLPEAFF. CDR3 in DNA: TGTGCCAGCGTTCAAATCGACAGGGGGCTGCCTGAAGCTTTCTTT.

Of note for this clone: The limits of the CDR3 on the DNA are not certain, so only TCRdb's listed CDR3 is given. The chain uses TRBV27 and TRBJ1-1; the table's D call TRBD1 went unverified against the DNA. The germline gives CDR1 MNHEY, CDR2 SMNVEV (reference sequence). The CDR3 is 17 residues long, ends included. CDR3 region: CASSFLAGESMNTEAFF.

V gene TRBV18 combines with J gene TRBJ1-1; TRBD1 matches at 8 bases. Germline CDR1 and CDR2: KGHSH and LQKENI. The V and J ends lost 5 bases and 2 bases, in that order; junction bases with no gene match: 7. The CDR3 has 15 residues. In nucleotides, the CDR3 is TGTGCCAGCTCATTCGGGACAGGCGTTAACACTGAAGCTTTCTTT. Translation: CASSFGTGVNTEAFF.

Written as DNA, the CDR3 is TGTGCCAGTACTAGCGGGGATTCCTACGAGCAGTACTTC. Its translation is CASTSGDSYEQYF. This chain links TRBV28 with TRBJ2-7, with TRBD2 matching 10 bases. Per the germline V gene, CDR1 is MDHEN and CDR2 is SYDVKM. The CDR3 contains 13 residues. Trimming cost V 9 bases and J 1 base; bases outside gene matches: 3.

The gene calls are TRBV5-1 and TRBJ1-3; D is perhaps TRBD1 (5 bases). This CDR3 has 14 residues. Germline assignment: CDR1 SGHRS and CDR2 YFSETQ. V lost 0 bases, J lost 4 bases, and 8 bases lay in between. The CDR3 loop reads CASSLAGYGNTIYF. The CDR3 DNA reads as TGCGCCAGCAGCTTGGCAGGGTACGGAAACACCATATATTTT. Complete variable domain (other parts from reference TRBV5-1 and TRBJ1-3): KAGVTQTPRYLIKTRGQQVTLSCSPISGHRSVSWYQQTPGQGLQFLFEYFSETQRNKGNFPGRFSGRQFSNSRSEMNVSTLELGDSALYLCASSLAGYGNTIYFGEGSWLTVV.

The chain uses TRBV7-6 and TRBJ2-3, with 12 bases fitting TRBD2. The junction had 14 bases not matched to a gene; V was cut back by 4 bases and J by 0 bases. The CDR3 length is 20 residues. Per the germline V gene, CDR1 is SGHVS and CDR2 is FNYEAQ. CDR3 region: CASSSLLAGGLSTSTDTQYF. The CDR3 coding sequence is TGTGCCAGCAGCTCCTTACTAGCGGGGGGCTTAAGTACAAGCACAGATACGCAGTATTTT.